Listed below are T cell receptor beta chains from one sample, sequenced in a study of patients and donors after allogeneic stem cell transplantation. TCRdb ran MiXCR on the RT-PCR reads and lists one entry per CDR3 protein. The profile covers hundreds of thousands of distinct CDR3 sequences, with approximately 16% appearing a single time and roughly 7.2% taken by the ten largest. The sample taken for sequencing was blood, either unsorted or a sorted T cell fraction (not recorded which). The receptors shown here come from a human donor who was either an allogeneic HSCT recipient or a stem cell or donor lymphocyte infusion donor (not recorded which). It is not recorded whose cells these are; they may come from a transplant donor. CDR3s include the opening cysteine and the closing phenylalanine or tryptophan. D genes are given only for firm matches. Part of the rows lack a size; the others show once, few, many or a class for expanded clones.

V gene: TRBV4-1
clone size: -
CDR3 length: 17
J gene: TRBJ1-3
D gene: -
CDR3 DNA: TGCGCCAGCAGCCAAGATTCCGGGGCCCGACCTGGAAACACCATATATTTT
CDR3 protein: CASSQDSGARPGNTIYF

V gene: TRBV29-1
clone size: few
CDR3 length: 14
J gene: TRBJ2-1
D gene: TRBD2
CDR3 DNA: TGCAGCGTTGAAGACAGCGGGGGGGCAATTGAGCAGTTCTTC
CDR3 protein: CSVEDSGGAIEQFF

V gene: TRBV6-2/TRBV6-3
clone size: -
CDR3 length: 11
J gene: TRBJ2-7
D gene: -
CDR3 DNA: TGTGCCAGCGGAAGGGGCGACGAGCAGTACTTC
CDR3 protein: CASGRGDEQYF

V gene: TRBV18
clone size: -
CDR3 length: 16
J gene: TRBJ1-5
D gene: -
CDR3 DNA: TGTGCCAGCTCACCACCGGGCAGGGTAGGCAATCAGCCCCAGCATTTT
CDR3 protein: CASSPPGRVGNQPQHF

V gene: TRBV5-1
clone size: -
CDR3 length: 14
J gene: TRBJ2-2
D gene: -
CDR3 DNA: TGCGCCAGCAGCTTGGCCTTAGGGCCCGGGGAGCTGTTTTTT
CDR3 protein: CASSLALGPGELFF

V gene: TRBV2
clone size: -
CDR3 length: 15
J gene: TRBJ2-1
D gene: TRBD2
CDR3 DNA: TGTGCCAGCAGTCCACTAGCGGGAGGCAGGGATGAGCAGTTCTTC
CDR3 protein: CASSPLAGGRDEQFF

V gene: TRBV3-1
clone size: few
CDR3 length: 12
J gene: TRBJ1-1
D gene: -
CDR3 DNA: TGTGCCAGCAGCCACCCGCTACAGCCGGCTTTCTTT
CDR3 protein: CASSHPLQPAFF

V gene: TRBV6-1
clone size: -
CDR3 length: 17
J gene: TRBJ1-5
D gene: TRBD1
CDR3 DNA: TGTGCCAGCATGAGGTGGGACAGGGGGTCTAGCAATCAGCCCCAGCATTTT
CDR3 protein: CASMRWDRGSSNQPQHF

V gene: TRBV27
clone size: few
CDR3 length: 18
J gene: TRBJ2-2
D gene: TRBD2
CDR3 DNA: TGTGCCAGCAGTTTATCGATCCTAGCGGGAGCGAACACCGGGGAGCTGTTTTTT
CDR3 protein: CASSLSILAGANTGELFF

V gene: TRBV12-3/TRBV12-4
clone size: -
CDR3 length: 14
J gene: TRBJ2-7
D gene: -
CDR3 DNA: TGTGCCAGCAGTTTAACATCTCCCTCCTACGAGCAGTACTTC
CDR3 protein: CASSLTSPSYEQYF

V gene: TRBV14
clone size: few
CDR3 length: 14
J gene: TRBJ2-4
D gene: -
CDR3 DNA: TGTGCCAGCAGCCAAGCACAGGGATTTAACATTCAGTACTTC
CDR3 protein: CASSQAQGFNIQYF

V gene: TRBV20-1
clone size: -
CDR3 length: 13
J gene: TRBJ1-6
D gene: -
CDR3 DNA: TGCAGTGCCCCCGGGACACCTAATTCACCCCTCCACTTT
CDR3 protein: CSAPGTPNSPLHF

V gene: TRBV20-1
clone size: -
CDR3 length: 16
J gene: TRBJ1-1
D gene: -
CDR3 DNA: TGCAGTGCCCTGGGGGTTCGACCGGGAGAGAACACTGAAGCTTTCTTT
CDR3 protein: CSALGVRPGENTEAFF

V gene: TRBV12-3/TRBV12-4
clone size: many
CDR3 length: 14
J gene: TRBJ2-3
D gene: TRBD2
CDR3 DNA: TGTGCCAGCAGTTGGCGGGAGTTTGCAGATACGCAGTATTTT
CDR3 protein: CASSWREFADTQYF

V gene: TRBV10-3
clone size: few
CDR3 length: 15
J gene: TRBJ1-5
D gene: -
CDR3 DNA: TGTGCCATCAGTGTCCAACATTCGGGGTCACAGCCCCAGCATTTT
CDR3 protein: CAISVQHSGSQPQHF

V gene: TRBV4-1
clone size: -
CDR3 length: 15
J gene: TRBJ1-2
D gene: -
CDR3 DNA: TGCGCCAGCAGCCACCCCCTGAAGCGGGGTCGTGGCTACACCTTC
CDR3 protein: CASSHPLKRGRGYTF

V gene: TRBV20-1
clone size: few
CDR3 length: 16
J gene: TRBJ2-1
D gene: -
CDR3 DNA: TGCAGTGCTAGGCCCCCTCTCCGGGCCCTACTCAATGAGCAGTTCTTC
CDR3 protein: CSARPPLRALLNEQFF

V gene: TRBV5-1
clone size: few
CDR3 length: 16
J gene: TRBJ1-1
D gene: -
CDR3 DNA: TGCGCCAGCAGCTTGTTTTCTGGTACAGGCGGCCGTGAAGCTTTCTTT
CDR3 protein: CASSLFSGTGGREAFF

V gene: TRBV6-1
clone size: few
CDR3 length: 15
J gene: TRBJ2-7
D gene: -
CDR3 DNA: TGTGCCAGCAGGAGGGTCCCTCTCAAGGCCTACGAGCAGTACTTC
CDR3 protein: CASRRVPLKAYEQYF

V gene: TRBV21-1
clone size: -
CDR3 length: 16
J gene: TRBJ2-6
D gene: -
CDR3 DNA: TGTGCCAGCACCGAAAGGGGGGTATCTGGGGCCAACGTCCTGACTTTC
CDR3 protein: CASTERGVSGANVLTF

V gene: TRBV7-2
clone size: few
CDR3 length: 16
J gene: TRBJ1-5
D gene: TRBD1
CDR3 DNA: TGTGCCAGCAGCCCGATCCCGACAGGGGTGGGTCAGCCCCAGCATTTT
CDR3 protein: CASSPIPTGVGQPQHF

V gene: TRBV2
clone size: -
CDR3 length: 15
J gene: TRBJ2-4
D gene: -
CDR3 DNA: TGTGCCAGCAGTCGGACAGACAACCCGTTGTCCATTCAGTACTTC
CDR3 protein: CASSRTDNPLSIQYF

V gene: TRBV7-3
clone size: -
CDR3 length: 13
J gene: TRBJ1-2
D gene: TRBD1
CDR3 DNA: TGTGCCAGCAGCTCGGGACAGGGTCGTGGCTACACCTTC
CDR3 protein: CASSSGQGRGYTF

V gene: TRBV15
clone size: few
CDR3 length: 14
J gene: TRBJ1-3
D gene: -
CDR3 DNA: TGTGCCACCAGCCGCGGGAGGACTGGAAACACCATATATTTT
CDR3 protein: CATSRGRTGNTIYF

V gene: TRBV5-1
clone size: -
CDR3 length: 15
J gene: TRBJ1-2
D gene: TRBD1
CDR3 DNA: TGCGCCAGCAGCTTTTCGACGGACAGGAGCTATGGCTACACCTTC
CDR3 protein: CASSFSTDRSYGYTF

V gene: TRBV5-1
clone size: -
CDR3 length: 15
J gene: TRBJ1-1
D gene: -
CDR3 DNA: TGCGCCAGCAGCTTGGTGCGGACAGTAAACACTGAAGCTTTCTTT
CDR3 protein: CASSLVRTVNTEAFF

V gene: TRBV12-3/TRBV12-4
clone size: many
CDR3 length: 14
J gene: TRBJ2-2
D gene: TRBD1
CDR3 DNA: TGTGCCAGTGTCCGGGACAGTCACACCGGGGAGCTGTTTTTT
CDR3 protein: CASVRDSHTGELFF

V gene: TRBV20-1
clone size: many
CDR3 length: 13
J gene: TRBJ1-1
D gene: TRBD1
CDR3 DNA: TGCAGTGCCGTTCCGGGACAGGGGAGGGGGGCTTTCTTT
CDR3 protein: CSAVPGQGRGAFF

V gene: TRBV15
clone size: -
CDR3 length: 14
J gene: TRBJ1-1
D gene: -
CDR3 DNA: TGTGCCACCAGATGGGACTTCGGCAGCGGCGAAGCTTTCTTT
CDR3 protein: CATRWDFGSGEAFF

V gene: TRBV2
clone size: few
CDR3 length: 15
J gene: TRBJ2-5
D gene: TRBD2
CDR3 DNA: TGTGCCAGCAGTGGGACTAGCGGGAGACAAGAGACCCAGTACTTC
CDR3 protein: CASSGTSGRQETQYF

V gene: TRBV6-1
clone size: many
CDR3 length: 13
J gene: TRBJ2-7
D gene: -
CDR3 DNA: TGTGCCAGCAGTCCGAGGGGATCCTACGAGCAGTACTTC
CDR3 protein: CASSPRGSYEQYF

V gene: TRBV20-1
clone size: -
CDR3 length: 17
J gene: TRBJ2-3
D gene: TRBD2
CDR3 DNA: TGCAGTGCCATCACACTTAGCGGGAGGCCAGCGGGGGATACGCAGTATTTT
CDR3 protein: CSAITLSGRPAGDTQYF

V gene: TRBV7-6
clone size: few
CDR3 length: 16
J gene: TRBJ2-7
D gene: -
CDR3 DNA: TGTGCCAGCAGCTTAGGTCAGGGACCTAGCTCCTACGAGCAGTACTTC
CDR3 protein: CASSLGQGPSSYEQYF

V gene: TRBV5-1
clone size: many
CDR3 length: 14
J gene: TRBJ2-7
D gene: TRBD2
CDR3 DNA: TGCGCCAGCAGCTCGAGCGGGGGGACCTACGAGCAGTACTTC
CDR3 protein: CASSSSGGTYEQYF

V gene: TRBV6-1
clone size: few
CDR3 length: 12
J gene: TRBJ2-3
D gene: -
CDR3 DNA: TGTGCCAGCAGTGACCTCACAGATACGCAGTATTTT
CDR3 protein: CASSDLTDTQYF

V gene: TRBV4-1
clone size: few
CDR3 length: 15
J gene: TRBJ2-7
D gene: -
CDR3 DNA: TGCGCCAGCAGCCAAGGGGGGGGGCCCTCCTACGAGCAGTACTTC
CDR3 protein: CASSQGGGPSYEQYF

V gene: TRBV2
clone size: few
CDR3 length: 13
J gene: TRBJ1-1
D gene: TRBD1
CDR3 DNA: TGTGCCAGCAGAGCACAGGGGGCCCCGAGGCACAGGTTT
CDR3 protein: CASRAQGAPRHRF

V gene: TRBV27
clone size: few
CDR3 length: 15
J gene: TRBJ2-5
D gene: TRBD1
CDR3 DNA: TGTGCCAGCAGTACGGACAGGGGGCCTCAAGAGACCCAGTACTTC
CDR3 protein: CASSTDRGPQETQYF

V gene: TRBV5-1
clone size: -
CDR3 length: 17
J gene: TRBJ2-5
D gene: -
CDR3 DNA: TGCGCCAGCAGCTATGCGATCGGGGGGCTCGGTCAAGAGACCCAGTACTTC
CDR3 protein: CASSYAIGGLGQETQYF

V gene: TRBV27
clone size: -
CDR3 length: 14
J gene: TRBJ1-6
D gene: -
CDR3 DNA: TGTGCCAGCAGTTTTGGCCAGTACAATTCACCCCTCCACTTT
CDR3 protein: CASSFGQYNSPLHF

V gene: TRBV3-1
clone size: few
CDR3 length: 15
J gene: TRBJ2-3
D gene: -
CDR3 DNA: TGTGCCAGCAGACGAGGGACGGACGGCACAGATACGCAGTATTTT
CDR3 protein: CASRRGTDGTDTQYF

V gene: TRBV5-6
clone size: few
CDR3 length: 15
J gene: TRBJ1-6
D gene: TRBD1
CDR3 DNA: TGTGCCAGCAGCTCGACGGGACAGTATAATTCACCCCTCCACTTT
CDR3 protein: CASSSTGQYNSPLHF

V gene: TRBV10-3
clone size: few
CDR3 length: 15
J gene: TRBJ2-1
D gene: TRBD1
CDR3 DNA: TGTGCCATCAGTGAGTCAGGGGGCAGTAGGAATGAGCAGTTCTTC
CDR3 protein: CAISESGGSRNEQFF

V gene: TRBV4-3
clone size: -
CDR3 length: 18
J gene: TRBJ1-2
D gene: TRBD1
CDR3 DNA: TGCGCCAGCAGCCAAAACTCCGGGACAGGGGTAAATTTTTCGGGCTACACCTTC
CDR3 protein: CASSQNSGTGVNFSGYTF

V gene: TRBV6-1
clone size: -
CDR3 length: 17
J gene: TRBJ2-1
D gene: -
CDR3 DNA: TGTGCCAGCAGTCCTCCTCGCGGGGGCCTCCGAGGGAATGAGCAGTTCTTC
CDR3 protein: CASSPPRGGLRGNEQFF

V gene: TRBV7-3
clone size: -
CDR3 length: 15
J gene: TRBJ2-3
D gene: -
CDR3 DNA: TGTGCCAGCAGCTTATTCGGGGAGCTGGGGGATACGCAGTATTTT
CDR3 protein: CASSLFGELGDTQYF

V gene: TRBV20-1
clone size: few
CDR3 length: 13
J gene: TRBJ2-7
D gene: -
CDR3 DNA: TGCAGTCTTCGAACAGGGATTTCCTACGAGCAGTACTTC
CDR3 protein: CSLRTGISYEQYF

V gene: TRBV10-3
clone size: few
CDR3 length: 14
J gene: TRBJ2-7
D gene: -
CDR3 DNA: TGTGCCATCAGTGTTGGCGGTAGTGTCCACGAGCAGTACTTC
CDR3 protein: CAISVGGSVHEQYF

V gene: TRBV5-1
clone size: -
CDR3 length: 15
J gene: TRBJ1-1
D gene: -
CDR3 DNA: TGCGCCAGCAGCTTGGGGGCAGGAGGGAACACTGAAGCTTTCTTT
CDR3 protein: CASSLGAGGNTEAFF

V gene: TRBV5-1
clone size: few
CDR3 length: 16
J gene: TRBJ2-2
D gene: TRBD1
CDR3 DNA: TGCGCCAGCAGCTTTACAGGGGGCGAACGGGACGGGGAGCTGTTTTTT
CDR3 protein: CASSFTGGERDGELFF

V gene: TRBV3-1
clone size: -
CDR3 length: 13
J gene: TRBJ2-5
D gene: -
CDR3 DNA: TGTGCCAGCAGGTTGGGGGCCGGAGAGACCCAGTACTTC
CDR3 protein: CASRLGAGETQYF

V gene: TRBV3-1
clone size: few
CDR3 length: 13
J gene: TRBJ1-2
D gene: TRBD1
CDR3 DNA: TGTGCCAGCAAGGGGGGACAGGGTTATGGCTACACCTTC
CDR3 protein: CASKGGQGYGYTF

V gene: TRBV24-1
clone size: few
CDR3 length: 15
J gene: TRBJ1-1
D gene: -
CDR3 DNA: TGTGCCACCAGTGCTGCGGAAGGGATGGGCACTGAAGCTTTCTTT
CDR3 protein: CATSAAEGMGTEAFF

V gene: TRBV2
clone size: many
CDR3 length: 13
J gene: TRBJ2-1
D gene: -
CDR3 DNA: TGTGCCAGCAGGAATGCCCGCTACAATGAGCAGTTCTTC
CDR3 protein: CASRNARYNEQFF

V gene: TRBV3-1
clone size: few
CDR3 length: 12
J gene: TRBJ2-7
D gene: -
CDR3 DNA: TGTGCCAGCAGCCTAACCAATTACGAGCAGTACTTC
CDR3 protein: CASSLTNYEQYF

V gene: TRBV4-1
clone size: -
CDR3 length: 15
J gene: TRBJ1-5
D gene: -
CDR3 DNA: TGCGCCAGCAGCCAAGTTGGGGTCCTCAATCAGCCCCAGCATTTT
CDR3 protein: CASSQVGVLNQPQHF

V gene: TRBV6-1
clone size: few
CDR3 length: 14
J gene: TRBJ2-7
D gene: TRBD1
CDR3 DNA: TGTGCCAGCAGCCGGGACAGGGGGAACTACGAGCAGTACTTC
CDR3 protein: CASSRDRGNYEQYF